These 8 T cell receptor beta chains were all obtained from the same sample, sequenced in a study of T-cell memory formation after mild COVID-19. TCRdb reprocessed the 5' RACE reads via MiXCR and lists one record per CDR3 protein. The sample carries fewer than 200,000 distinct CDR3 sequences, roughly 20% recorded once. The specimen was PBMCs or a T cell subset sorted from them (not recorded which). The origin of the receptors is a man between 18 and 29 years old who had mild COVID-19 (a few samples of this study predate the infection). Cell type and time point are not known.

The chain carries TRBV4-1 and TRBJ2-1; 10 bases line up with TRBD1. The length of the CDR3 is 16 residues. The germline V gene encodes CDR1 MGHRA and CDR2 YSYEKL. V shed 1 base and J 9 bases; nucleotides not matched to a gene: 9. For the CDR3, the DNA is TGCGCCAGCAGCCAAGTCGGGACAGGGGCGTCAGCTGAGCAGTTCTTC. Amino acid sequence: CASSQVGTGASAEQFF.

This clonotype was counted only a few times. The V gene is TRBV6-2 or TRBV6-3, the J gene TRBJ1-2, with D possibly matching TRBD1 (6 bases). The CDR3 loop spans 13 amino acids. In germline, CDR1 is MNHEY, CDR2 SVGEGT. The V end lost 2 bases, the J end lost 4 bases, and 8 bases lay between the germline ends. This CDR3 reads CASSYGQSYGYTF. CDR3 DNA sequence: TGTGCCAGCAGTTACGGACAGAGCTATGGCTACACCTTC.

At least ten counts were recorded for this clonotype. The chain is built from TRBV12-3 or TRBV12-4 and TRBJ2-7; D remains ambiguous. The ends were cut back, 5 bases at V and 3 bases at J, with 20 bases in the middle. The CDR3 length is 16 residues. CDR3 in amino acids: CASSPIYGGSLYEQYF. The CDR3 DNA reads as TGTGCCAGCAGTCCTATTTATGGTGGCAGCCTCTACGAGCAGTACTTC.

The chain links TRBV7-8 to TRBJ2-5; the D gene could be TRBD1 or TRBD2 (7 bases each). Deletions cut 6 bases from V and 5 bases from J, with 16 bases between. From germline, CDR1 is SGHVS and CDR2 FQNEAQ. CDR3 length equals 14 residues. Here the CDR3 reads CASRSDREGETQYF. For the CDR3, the DNA is TGTGCCAGCAGAAGTGACAGGGAGGGGGAGACCCAGTACTTC.

This clonotype has only a few counts. The chain is built from TRBV24-1 and TRBJ1-5, with D perhaps matching TRBD1 (6 bases). Germline-derived CDR1 and CDR2 are KGHDR and SFDVKD. The V gene lost 3 bases and the J gene lost 4 bases, with 9 bases spanning the gap. There are 14 residues in the CDR3. The CDR3 nucleotides are TGTGCCACCAGTGATGCCGGGACAAATCAGCCCCAGCATTTT. As protein: CATSDAGTNQPQHF.

There are many counts of this clonotype. The DNA of the CDR3 is TGTGCCAGCAGTAGTAGCGTAGAGACCCAGTACTTC. It codes for CASSSSVETQYF. This chain connects TRBV5-6 to TRBJ2-5, with D possibly matching TRBD2 (5 bases). V gave up 5 bases and J gave up 4 bases, with 9 bases separating them. Germline CDR1 SGHDT, CDR2 YYEEEE. The CDR3 length is 12 residues.

This clonotype occurred a few times. V gene TRBV4-1 combines with J gene TRBJ2-3; 7 nucleotides align to TRBD1. This CDR3 contains 15 residues. V gave up 4 bases and J gave up 1 base; unmatched junction bases: 5. CDR1 is MGHRA and CDR2 is YSYEKL in the germline V gene. This CDR3 is CASSLQGERTDTQYF. The CDR3 DNA reads as TGCGCCAGCAGCCTGCAGGGGGAACGCACAGATACGCAGTATTTT.

The chain employs TRBV20-1 and TRBJ2-7, with D perhaps being TRBD1 or TRBD2 (5 bases each). The CDR3 consists of 16 residues. Trimming left V 0 bases short and J 2 bases short, with 17 bases between. The germline V gene encodes CDR1 DFQATT and CDR2 SNEGSKA (reference sequence). This chain's CDR3 is CSARDPTGANTYEQYF. For the CDR3, the DNA is TGCAGTGCTAGAGACCCTACCGGGGCTAACACCTACGAGCAGTACTTC.